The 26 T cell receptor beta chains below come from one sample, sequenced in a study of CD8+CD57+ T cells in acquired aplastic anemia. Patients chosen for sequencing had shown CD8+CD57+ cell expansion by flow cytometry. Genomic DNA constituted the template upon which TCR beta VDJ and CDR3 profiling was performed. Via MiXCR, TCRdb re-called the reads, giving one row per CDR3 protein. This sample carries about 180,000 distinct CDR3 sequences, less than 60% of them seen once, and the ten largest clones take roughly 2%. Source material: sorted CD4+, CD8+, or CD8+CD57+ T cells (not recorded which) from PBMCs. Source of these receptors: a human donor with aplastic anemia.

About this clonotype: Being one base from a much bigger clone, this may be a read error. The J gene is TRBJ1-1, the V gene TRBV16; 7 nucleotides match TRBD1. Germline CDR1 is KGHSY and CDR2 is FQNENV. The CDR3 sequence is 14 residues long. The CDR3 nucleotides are TGTACCAGCAGCCAATTTCAAGGGGGCGCTGAAGCTTTCTTT. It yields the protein CTSSQFQGGAEAFF.

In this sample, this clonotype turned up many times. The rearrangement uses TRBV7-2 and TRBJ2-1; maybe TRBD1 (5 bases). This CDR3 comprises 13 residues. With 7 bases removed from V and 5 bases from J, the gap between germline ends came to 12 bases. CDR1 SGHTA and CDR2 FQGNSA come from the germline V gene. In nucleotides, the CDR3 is TGTGCCAGCAACTATGGGGCTGACAATGAGCAGTTCTTC. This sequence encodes CASNYGADNEQFF.

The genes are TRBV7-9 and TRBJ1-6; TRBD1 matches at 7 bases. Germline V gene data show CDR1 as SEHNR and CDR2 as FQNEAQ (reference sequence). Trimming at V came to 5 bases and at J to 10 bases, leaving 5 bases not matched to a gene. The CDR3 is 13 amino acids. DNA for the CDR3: TGTGCCAGCAGCCCCGGACAGGCGTCACCCCTCCACTTT. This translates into CASSPGQASPLHF.

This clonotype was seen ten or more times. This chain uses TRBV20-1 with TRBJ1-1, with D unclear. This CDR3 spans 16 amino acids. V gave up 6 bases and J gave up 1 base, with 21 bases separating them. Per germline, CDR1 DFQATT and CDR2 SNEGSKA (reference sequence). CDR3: CSATSPQSPKNTEAFF. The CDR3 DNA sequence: TGCAGTGCCACGAGTCCGCAAAGCCCTAAGAACACTGAAGCTTTCTTT.

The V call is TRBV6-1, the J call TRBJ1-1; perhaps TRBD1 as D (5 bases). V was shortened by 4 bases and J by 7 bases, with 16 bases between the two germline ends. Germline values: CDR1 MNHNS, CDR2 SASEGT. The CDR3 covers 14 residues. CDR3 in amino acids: CASSAKPDSFEAFF. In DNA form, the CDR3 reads TGTGCCAGCAGTGCAAAACCAGACAGTTTTGAAGCTTTCTTT.

As DNA, the CDR3 is TGTGCCAGCAGTGTACGGGGCACGCGGAATTCCGATGAGCAGTTCTTC. It codes for CASSVRGTRNSDEQFF. J is TRBJ2-1 and V is TRBV25-1; perhaps D is TRBD1 or TRBD2 (5 bases each). Trimming shortened V by 4 bases and J by 8 bases, and 21 bases separated the two germline ends. CDR3 length: 16 residues. Germline lookup yields CDR1 MGHDK and CDR2 SYGVNS.

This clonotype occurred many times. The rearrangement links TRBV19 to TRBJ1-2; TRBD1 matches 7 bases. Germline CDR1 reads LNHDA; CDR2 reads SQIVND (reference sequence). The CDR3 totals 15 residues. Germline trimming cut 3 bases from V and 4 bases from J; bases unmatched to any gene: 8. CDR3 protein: CASSIPTGSGYGYTF. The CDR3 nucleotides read TGTGCCAGTAGTATCCCGACAGGGTCCGGCTATGGCTACACCTTC. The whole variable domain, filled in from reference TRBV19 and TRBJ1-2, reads DGGITQSPKYLFRKEGQNVTLSCEQNLNHDAMYWYRQDPGQGLRLIYYSQIVNDFQKGDIAEGYSVSREKKESFPLTVTSAQKNPTAFYLCASSIPTGSGYGYTFGSGTRLTVV.

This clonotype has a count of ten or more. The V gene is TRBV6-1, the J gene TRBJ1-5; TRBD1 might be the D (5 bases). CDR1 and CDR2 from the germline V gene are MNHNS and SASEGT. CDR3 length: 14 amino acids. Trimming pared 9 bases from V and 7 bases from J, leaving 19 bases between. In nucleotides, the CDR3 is TGTGCCAGTACTCAGGGTGTATCGAGACAGCCCCAGCATTTT. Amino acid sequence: CASTQGVSRQPQHF.

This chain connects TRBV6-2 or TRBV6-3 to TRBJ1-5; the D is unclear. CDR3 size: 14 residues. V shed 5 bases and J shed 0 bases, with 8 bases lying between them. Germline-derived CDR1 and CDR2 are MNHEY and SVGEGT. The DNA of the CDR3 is TGTGCCAGCAGTGCTTACCCTAGCAATCAGCCCCAGCATTTT. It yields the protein CASSAYPSNQPQHF.

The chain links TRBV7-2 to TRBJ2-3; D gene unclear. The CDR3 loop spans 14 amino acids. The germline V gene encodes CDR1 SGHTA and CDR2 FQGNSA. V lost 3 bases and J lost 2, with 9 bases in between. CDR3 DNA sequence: TGTGCCAGCAGCTTCGTAAGGTACACAGATACGCAGTATTTT. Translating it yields CASSFVRYTDTQYF.

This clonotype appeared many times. This chain's CDR3 is CASSQGAPGANVLTF. The CDR3, as DNA: TGTGCCAGCAGCCAAGGGGCTCCCGGGGCCAACGTCCTGACTTTC. The chain recombines TRBV14 with TRBJ2-6; D not resolved. Trimming cost V 1 base and J 4 bases, with 8 bases left between them. This CDR3 contains 15 residues. Germline assignment: CDR1 SGHDN and CDR2 FVKESK.

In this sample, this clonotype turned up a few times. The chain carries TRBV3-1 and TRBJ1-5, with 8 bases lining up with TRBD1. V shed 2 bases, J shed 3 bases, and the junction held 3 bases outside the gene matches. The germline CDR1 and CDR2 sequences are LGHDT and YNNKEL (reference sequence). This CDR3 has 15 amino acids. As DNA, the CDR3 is TGTGCCAGCAGCCAAACGGACAGGGACAATCAGCCCCAGCATTTT. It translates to CASSQTDRDNQPQHF.

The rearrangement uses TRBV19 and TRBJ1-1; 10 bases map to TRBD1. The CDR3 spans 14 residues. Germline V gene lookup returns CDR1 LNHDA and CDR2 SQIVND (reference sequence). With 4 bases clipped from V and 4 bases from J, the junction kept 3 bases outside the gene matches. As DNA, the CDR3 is TGTGCCAGTAGTAAGACAGGGGGCGTCACTGAAGCTTTCTTT. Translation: CASSKTGGVTEAFF.

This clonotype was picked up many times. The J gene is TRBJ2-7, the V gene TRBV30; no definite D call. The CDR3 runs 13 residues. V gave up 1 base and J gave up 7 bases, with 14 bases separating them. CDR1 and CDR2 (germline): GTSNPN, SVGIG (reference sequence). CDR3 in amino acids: CAWSGAGPGEQYF. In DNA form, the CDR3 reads TGTGCCTGGAGTGGGGCAGGCCCAGGAGAGCAGTACTTC.

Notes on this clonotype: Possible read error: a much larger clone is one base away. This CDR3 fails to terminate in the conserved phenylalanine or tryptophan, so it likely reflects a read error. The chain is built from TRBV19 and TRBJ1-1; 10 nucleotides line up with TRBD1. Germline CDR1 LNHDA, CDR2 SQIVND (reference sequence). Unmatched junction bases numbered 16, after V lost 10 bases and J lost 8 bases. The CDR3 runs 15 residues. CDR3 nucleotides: TGTGCCACCTGGAATTCCGGGACAGGGGCAAGAGAAGCTTTCCTT. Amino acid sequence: CATWNSGTGAREAFL.

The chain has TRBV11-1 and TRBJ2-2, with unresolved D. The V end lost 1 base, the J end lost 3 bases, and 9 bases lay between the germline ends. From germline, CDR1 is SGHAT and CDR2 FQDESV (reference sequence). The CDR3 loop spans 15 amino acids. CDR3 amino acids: CASSLVGQHTGELFF. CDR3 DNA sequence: TGTGCCAGCAGCTTAGTCGGGCAGCACACCGGGGAGCTGTTTTTT. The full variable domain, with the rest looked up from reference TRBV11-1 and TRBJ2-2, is EAEVAQSPRYKITEKSQAVAFWCDPISGHATLYWYRQILGQGPELLVQFQDESVVDDSQLPKDRFSAERLKGVDSTLKIQPAELGDSAMYLCASSLVGQHTGELFFGEGSRLTVL.

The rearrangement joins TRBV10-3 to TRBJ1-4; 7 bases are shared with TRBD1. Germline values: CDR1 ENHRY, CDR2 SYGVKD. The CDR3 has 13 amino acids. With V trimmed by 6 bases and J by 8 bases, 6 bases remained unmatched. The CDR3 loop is CAISLGQEEKLFF. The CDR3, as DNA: TGTGCCATCAGCCTCGGACAGGAAGAAAAACTGTTTTTT.

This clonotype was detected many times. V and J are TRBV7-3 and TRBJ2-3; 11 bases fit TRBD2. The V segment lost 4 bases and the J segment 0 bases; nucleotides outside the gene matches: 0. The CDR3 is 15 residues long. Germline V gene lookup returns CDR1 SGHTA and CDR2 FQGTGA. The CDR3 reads CASSSSGGSTDTQYF. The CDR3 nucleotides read TGTGCCAGCAGCTCTAGCGGGGGGAGCACAGATACGCAGTATTTT. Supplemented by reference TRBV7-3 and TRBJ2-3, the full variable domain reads GAGVSQTPSNKVTEKGKYVELRCDPISGHTALYWYRQSLGQGPEFLIYFQGTGAADDSGLPNDRFFAVRPEGSVSTLKIQRTERGDSAVYLCASSSSGGSTDTQYFGPGTRLTVL.

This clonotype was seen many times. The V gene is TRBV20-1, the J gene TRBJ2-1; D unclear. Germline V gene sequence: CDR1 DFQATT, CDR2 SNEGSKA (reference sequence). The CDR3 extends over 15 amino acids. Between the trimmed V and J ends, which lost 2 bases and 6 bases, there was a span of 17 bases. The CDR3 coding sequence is TGCAGTGCTAGAATGGTTGCTAGAATTTTCAATGAGCAGTTCTTC. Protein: CSARMVARIFNEQFF.

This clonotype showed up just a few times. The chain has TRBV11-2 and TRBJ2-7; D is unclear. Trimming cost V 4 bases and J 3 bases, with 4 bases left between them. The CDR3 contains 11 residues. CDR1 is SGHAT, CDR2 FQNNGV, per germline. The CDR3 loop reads CASSSHYEQYF. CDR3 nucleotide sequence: TGTGCCAGCAGCTCACACTACGAGCAGTACTTC. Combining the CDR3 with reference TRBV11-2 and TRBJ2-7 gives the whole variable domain EAGVAQSPRYKIIEKRQSVAFWCNPISGHATLYWYQQILGQGPKLLIQFQNNGVVDDSQLPKDRFSAERLKGVDSTLKIQPAKLEDSAVYLCASSSHYEQYFGPGTRLTVT.

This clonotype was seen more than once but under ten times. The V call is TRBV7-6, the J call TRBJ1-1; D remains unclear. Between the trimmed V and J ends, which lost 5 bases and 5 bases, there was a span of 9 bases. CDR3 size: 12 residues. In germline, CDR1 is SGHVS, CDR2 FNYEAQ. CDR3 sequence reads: CASSVQATEAFF. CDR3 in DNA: TGTGCCAGCAGCGTTCAGGCAACTGAAGCTTTCTTT.

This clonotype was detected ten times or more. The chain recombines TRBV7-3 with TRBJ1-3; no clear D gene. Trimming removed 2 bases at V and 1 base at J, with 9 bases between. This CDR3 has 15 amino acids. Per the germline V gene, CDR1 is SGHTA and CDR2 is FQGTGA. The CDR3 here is CASSLDAASGNTIYF. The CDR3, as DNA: TGTGCCAGCAGCTTAGACGCAGCATCTGGAAACACCATATATTTT.

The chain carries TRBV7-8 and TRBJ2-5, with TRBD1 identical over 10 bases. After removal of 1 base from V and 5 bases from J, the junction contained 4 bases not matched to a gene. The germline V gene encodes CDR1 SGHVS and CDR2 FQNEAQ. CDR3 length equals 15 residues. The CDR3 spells CASSLEPGQGETQYF. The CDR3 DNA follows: TGTGCCAGCAGCTTAGAGCCGGGACAGGGGGAGACCCAGTACTTC.

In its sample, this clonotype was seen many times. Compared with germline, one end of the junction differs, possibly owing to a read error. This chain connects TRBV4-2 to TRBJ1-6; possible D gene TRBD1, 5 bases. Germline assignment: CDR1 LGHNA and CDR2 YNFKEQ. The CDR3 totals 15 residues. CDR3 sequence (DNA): TGTGCCAGCAGCCAAGAGGGCAGGGCTAATGCACCCCTCCACTTT. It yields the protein CASSQEGRANAPLHF.

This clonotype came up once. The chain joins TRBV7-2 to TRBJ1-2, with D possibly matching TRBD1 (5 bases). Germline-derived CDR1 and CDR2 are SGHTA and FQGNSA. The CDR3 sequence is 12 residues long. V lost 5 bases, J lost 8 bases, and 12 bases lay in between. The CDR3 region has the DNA TGTGCCAGCAGCAACCGCAGGGAAGGCTACACCTTC. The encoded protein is CASSNRREGYTF.

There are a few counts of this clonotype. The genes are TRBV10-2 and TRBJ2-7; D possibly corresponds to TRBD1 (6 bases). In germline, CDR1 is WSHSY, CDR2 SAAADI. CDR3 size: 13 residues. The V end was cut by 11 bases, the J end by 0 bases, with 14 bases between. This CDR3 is CAVRDKHSYEQYF. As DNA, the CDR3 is TGCGCCGTTCGGGACAAGCACTCCTACGAGCAGTACTTC.